The 8 T cell receptor beta chains given below trace back to one sample, sequenced in a study of PD-1 blockade in classical Hodgkin lymphoma. Relapses following autologous stem cell transplantation were seen in all patients, with brentuximab vedotin exposure varying. Using immunoSEQ multiplex PCR, the repertoire was profiled, and TCRdb retains in-frame clones only, with some absent. The sample has some 23,000 clones, about 71% seen once. Sequenced material: peripheral blood mononuclear cells (PBMCs), taken at baseline. The receptors come from a human donor with classical Hodgkin lymphoma.

The chain links TRBV9 to TRBJ2-1, with D perhaps matching TRBD2 (6 bases). The germline V and J ends were trimmed by 0 bases and 7 bases, with 14 bases remaining between them. Germline V gives CDR1 SGDLS, CDR2 YYNGEE. The CDR3 sequence is 15 residues long. CDR3: CASSVDGGRINEQFF. CDR3 in DNA: TGTGCCAGCAGCGTAGATGGGGGGAGAATAAATGAGCAGTTCTTC.

The rearrangement joins TRBV28 to TRBJ2-2, with D hard to call. The CDR3 contains 16 residues. Germline-derived CDR1 and CDR2 are MDHEN and SYDVKM. V was trimmed by 1 base and J by 1 base, leaving 10 bases between them. The CDR3 DNA follows: TGTGCCAGCAGTTTATCTAAGGGCCTGAACACCGGGGAGCTGTTTTTT. It codes for CASSLSKGLNTGELFF.

The chain carries TRBV6-5 and TRBJ1-2, with D hard to call. The ends were cut back, 0 bases at V and 7 bases at J, with 12 bases in the middle. The germline gives CDR1 MNHEY, CDR2 SVGAGI. The CDR3 sequence is 14 residues long. The DNA for the CDR3 is TGTGCCAGCAGTTACTCCTTCGGGAGGTTTGGCTACACCTTC. It codes for CASSYSFGRFGYTF.

The chain uses TRBV18 and TRBJ2-5, with 9 bases lining up with TRBD2. The CDR3 length is 14 residues. CDR1 is KGHSH and CDR2 is LQKENI in the germline V gene. V lost 3 bases, J lost 5 bases, and 4 bases stayed unmatched. CDR3 coding DNA: TGTGCCAGCTCACCTAGCGGGAGTTGGGAGACCCAGTACTTC. This gives the protein CASSPSGSWETQYF.

The V and J genes are TRBV7-8 and TRBJ1-1; D remains unclear. Germline CDR1 is SGHVS and CDR2 is FQNEAQ. V was pared by 4 bases and J by 2 bases, with 8 bases between. The CDR3 runs 13 residues. DNA of the CDR3: TGTGCCAGCAGCTCACAGATAAACACTGAAGCTTTCTTT. This sequence encodes CASSSQINTEAFF.

The chain combines TRBV2 with TRBJ1-6, with TRBD1 identical over 7 bases. The CDR3 covers 14 residues. In germline, CDR1 is SNHLY, CDR2 FYNNEI. Trimming at V came to 3 bases and at J to 8 bases, leaving 4 bases not matched to a gene. In DNA form, the CDR3 reads TGTGCCAGCAGTGAGTCAGGGGGATATTCACCCCTCCACTTT. Its translation is CASSESGGYSPLHF.

The rearrangement uses TRBV10-3 and TRBJ1-5, with 11 bases identical to TRBD1. CDR1 and CDR2 (germline): ENHRY, SYGVKD. The CDR3 is 18 amino acids. The V and J ends lost 6 bases and 2 bases, in that order; junction bases with no gene match: 12. The CDR3 loop is CAISSGTGGSMGNQPQHF. In DNA, the CDR3 is TGTGCCATCAGCTCCGGGACAGGGGGGAGTATGGGCAATCAGCCCCAGCATTTT.

The chain joins TRBV28 to TRBJ2-3; 9 bases fit TRBD2. The CDR3 length is 15 residues. Germline CDR1 and CDR2: MDHEN and SYDVKM. V was pared by 3 bases and J by 4 bases, with 5 bases of the junction left unmatched. CDR3 DNA sequence: TGTGCCAGCAGTTTGACTAGCGGTTTCCCAGATACGCAGTATTTT. Translating it yields CASSLTSGFPDTQYF. The full variable domain, completed using reference TRBV28 and TRBJ2-3, is DVKVTQSSRYLVKRTGEKVFLECVQDMDHENMFWYRQDPGLGLRLIYFSYDVKMKEKGDIPEGYSVSREKKERFSLILESASTNQTSMYLCASSLTSGFPDTQYFGPGTRLTVL.